The clone carrying this T cell receptor (beta chain) was found many times. What it recognizes is unknown. Between the trimmed V and J ends, which lost 9 bases and 2 bases, there was a span of 9 bases. Germline CDR1 is SGHTA and CDR2 is FQGNSA. The CDR3 is 12 amino acids. These data come from a study of post-analysis software for immune sequencing data. Prepared libraries of TCR beta cDNA carried unique molecular identifiers. TCRdb called the PCR reads again in MiXCR, with one record for every CDR3 protein. The profile covers roughly 730,000 distinct CDR3 sequences, with roughly 30% appearing a single time and roughly 0.54% taken by the ten largest. The study's findings and limits: Relative to controls, patients had five TRBV segments at higher frequency, with TRBV5-6, TRBV5-1 and TRBV20-1 among these.

The sequence was obtained from a girl under 18 with multiple sclerosis. V and J are TRBV7-2 and TRBJ2-3; D is undetermined. Input material: blood. CDR3 region: CASKADTDTQYF. DNA of the CDR3: TGTGCCAGTAAGGCGGACACAGATACGCAGTATTTT.